The subject of this entry is one T cell receptor beta chain. The CDR3 has 14 residues. CDR1 SNHLY and CDR2 FYNNEI come from the germline V gene. V lost 4 bases, J lost 1 base, and 10 bases lay in between. The data were obtained in a study of blood T cell repertoires in COVID-19. Study overall: Whether acute or convalescent, the COVID-19 samples came from the United States, Italy and Spain.

The assay was immunoSEQ multiplex PCR, and TCRdb's table has in-frame clones only and misses some. The sample has about 120,000 clones, 75% to 90% seen once. This receptor was identified in a man aged 40-55 years with acute or convalescent COVID-19. The chain recombines TRBV2 with TRBJ1-1; D ambiguous. Source material: peripheral blood. CDR3 bases: TGTGCCAGCAGTGCCCAAGGAGGGAACACTGAAGCTTTCTTT. Its protein product is CASSAQGGNTEAFF.